This TCR beta chain was found in a study of blood T cell repertoires in COVID-19 (TCRdb year 2020). The study in broad terms: The collaborator samples originated in the United States, Italy and Spain and spanned the acute and convalescent phases of COVID-19. A freely available public database, intended as a resource for researchers studying the immune response to SARS-CoV-2, is where the repertoires were released. Deeply sampled blood TCRbeta repertoires from subjects exposed to, actively infected with, or recovered from COVID-19 were included in the dataset. Where available, HLA class I and class II types were taken from metadata supplied by the sample provider and were not determined by assay-based typing. A de-identified subject ID, COVID-19 status, age in years and sex were almost always included in the sample metadata. The prospective study material was composed of cDNA or gDNA derived from T cells, B-cell-depleted T cells, or PBMCs. Samples were obtained from the ongoing ImmuneRACE study (first 160 participants) and from about 1,300 subjects provided by 6 global collaborators.

Whole blood was collected in K2EDTA tubes by collaborating institutions according to the institutions' own protocols. For TCRbeta analysis, collaborators shipped samples in one of three forms: frozen whole blood, isolated PBMCs, or DNA extracted from either of those sample types. Spanning cysteine to phenylalanine, the CDR3 consists of 12 amino acids. This entry keeps only the CDR3 DNA: 36 bases, framed from base 1. The germline V gene yields MGHDK for CDR1 and SYGVNS for CDR2. V is shortened by 8 bases, J by 9 bases, and the region joining them spans 14 bases. Overall study outcomes, separate from this receptor: How much clinical and demographic metadata was included differed by source and by participant, and the metadata was provided uncurated.

TCRbeta CDR3 regions were amplified from genomic DNA using the immunoSEQ Assay, a bias-controlled multiplex PCR. Concerning the study's data processing: Nucleated cell counts per sample were estimated from amplification of reference gene primers within the assay. To quantify the absolute abundance of each unique TCRbeta CDR3 rearrangement, sequence reads were collapsed and filtered. For each sample, productive Simpson clonality was calculated as the square root of Simpson's diversity index across productive rearrangements. TCRdb took this table from immuneACCESS and kept in-frame rearrangements with V and J called. Such tables lack part of the clones; where checked against another copy, unresolved V genes explain under half of the gap, and the rest is unexplained. For V, J and clone size, that table is used; D and trimming come from the DNA. The table for this sample lists more than 110,000 clones; roughly 84% of them were counted only once. The ten largest make up around 45% of the sample.

Points on this clone: No cognate antigen has been identified for it. One base away there is no much larger clone; base qualities are not given.

Sequencing input: peripheral blood. This TCR derives from a human donor in a cohort sampled during active COVID-19. The chain employs TRBV25-1 and TRBJ2-1; the D gene cannot be named for sure. CDR3 reads: CASRPPTGEQFF. The DNA sequence reads TGTGCCAGCCGGCCGCCCACGGGTGAGCAGTTCTTC.